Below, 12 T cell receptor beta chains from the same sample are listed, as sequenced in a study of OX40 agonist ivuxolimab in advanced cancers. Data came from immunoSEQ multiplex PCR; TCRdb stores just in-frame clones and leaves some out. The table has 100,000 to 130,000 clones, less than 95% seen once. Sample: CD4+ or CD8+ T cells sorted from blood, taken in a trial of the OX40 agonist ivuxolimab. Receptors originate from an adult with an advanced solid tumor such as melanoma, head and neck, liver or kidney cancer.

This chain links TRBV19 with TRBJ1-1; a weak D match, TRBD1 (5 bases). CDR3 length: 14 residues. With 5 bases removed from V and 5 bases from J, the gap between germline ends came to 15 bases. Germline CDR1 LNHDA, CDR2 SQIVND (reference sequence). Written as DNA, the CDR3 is TGTGCCAGTAGTTTAGCCCTCCCAGGGACTGAAGCTTTCTTT. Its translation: CASSLALPGTEAFF.

The CDR3 nucleotides are TGTGCCACAAGGAGTAGCAATCAGCCCCAGCATTTT. Translating gives CATRSSNQPQHF. J is TRBJ1-5 and V is TRBV28; D not resolved. CDR1 MDHEN and CDR2 SYDVKM come from the germline V gene. This CDR3 is 12 amino acids long. Deletions cut 10 bases from V and 0 bases from J, with 7 bases between. Full variable domain (rest looked up from reference TRBV28 and TRBJ1-5): DVKVTQSSRYLVKRTGEKVFLECVQDMDHENMFWYRQDPGLGLRLIYFSYDVKMKEKGDIPEGYSVSREKKERFSLILESASTNQTSMYLCATRSSNQPQHFGDGTRLSIL.

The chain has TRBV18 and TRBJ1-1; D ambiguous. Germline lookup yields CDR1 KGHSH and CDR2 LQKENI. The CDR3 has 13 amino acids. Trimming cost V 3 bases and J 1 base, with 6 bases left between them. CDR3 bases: TGTGCCAGCTCACCTGAACAGAACACTGAAGCTTTCTTT. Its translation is CASSPEQNTEAFF.

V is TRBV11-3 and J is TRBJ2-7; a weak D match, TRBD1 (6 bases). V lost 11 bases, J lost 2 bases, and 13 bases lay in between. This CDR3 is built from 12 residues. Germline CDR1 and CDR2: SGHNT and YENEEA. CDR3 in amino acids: CAPRDNTYEQYF. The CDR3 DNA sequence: TGTGCCCCCCGGGACAATACCTACGAGCAGTACTTC.

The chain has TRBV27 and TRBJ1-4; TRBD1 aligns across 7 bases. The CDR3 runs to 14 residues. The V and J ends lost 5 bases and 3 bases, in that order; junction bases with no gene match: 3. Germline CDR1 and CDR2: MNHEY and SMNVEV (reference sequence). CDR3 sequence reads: CASSTGTANEKLFF. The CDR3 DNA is TGTGCCAGCAGTACCGGGACAGCTAATGAAAAACTGTTTTTT.

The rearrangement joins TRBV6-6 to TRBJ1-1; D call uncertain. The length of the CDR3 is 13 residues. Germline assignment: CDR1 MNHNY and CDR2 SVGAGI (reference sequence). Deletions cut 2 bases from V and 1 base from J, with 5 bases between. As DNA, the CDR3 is TGTGCCAGCAGTTACCCCGGGAACACTGAAGCTTTCTTT. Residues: CASSYPGNTEAFF.

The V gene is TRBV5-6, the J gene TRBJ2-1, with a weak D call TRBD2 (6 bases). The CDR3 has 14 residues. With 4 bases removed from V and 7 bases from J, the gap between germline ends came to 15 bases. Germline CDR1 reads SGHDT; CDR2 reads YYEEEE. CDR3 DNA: TGTGCCAGCAGCGCCTCCCTAGCGACTAATGAGCAGTTCTTC. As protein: CASSASLATNEQFF.

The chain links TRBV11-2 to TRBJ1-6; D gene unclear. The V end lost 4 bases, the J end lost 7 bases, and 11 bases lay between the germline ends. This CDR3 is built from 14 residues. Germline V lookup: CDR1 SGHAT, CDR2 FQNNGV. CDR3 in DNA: TGTGCCAGCAGCTCCTGGGCCGGGAATTCACCCCTCCACTTT. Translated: CASSSWAGNSPLHF. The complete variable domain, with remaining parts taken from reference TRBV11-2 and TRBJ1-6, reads EAGVAQSPRYKIIEKRQSVAFWCNPISGHATLYWYQQILGQGPKLLIQFQNNGVVDDSQLPKDRFSAERLKGVDSTLKIQPAKLEDSAVYLCASSSWAGNSPLHFGNGTRLTVT.

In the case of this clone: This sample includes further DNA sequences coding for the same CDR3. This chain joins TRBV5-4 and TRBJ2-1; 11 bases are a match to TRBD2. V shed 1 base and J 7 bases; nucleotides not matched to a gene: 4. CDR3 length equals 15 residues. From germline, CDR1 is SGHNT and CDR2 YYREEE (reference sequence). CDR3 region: CASSLTSGRGNEQFF. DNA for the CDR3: TGTGCCAGCAGCTTGACTAGCGGGAGAGGGAATGAGCAGTTCTTC. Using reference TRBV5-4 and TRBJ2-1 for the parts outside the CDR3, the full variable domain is ETGVTQSPTHLIKTRGQQVTLRCSSQSGHNTVSWYQQALGQGPQFIFQYYREEENGRGNFPPRFSGLQFPNYSSELNVNALELDDSALYLCASSLTSGRGNEQFFGPGTRLTVL.

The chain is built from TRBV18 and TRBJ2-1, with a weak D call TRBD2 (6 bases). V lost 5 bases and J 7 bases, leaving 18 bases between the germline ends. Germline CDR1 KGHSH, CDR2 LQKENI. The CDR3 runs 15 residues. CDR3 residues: CASSARSSGVNEQFF. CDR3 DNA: TGTGCCAGCTCAGCAAGGAGTTCGGGGGTGAATGAGCAGTTCTTC.

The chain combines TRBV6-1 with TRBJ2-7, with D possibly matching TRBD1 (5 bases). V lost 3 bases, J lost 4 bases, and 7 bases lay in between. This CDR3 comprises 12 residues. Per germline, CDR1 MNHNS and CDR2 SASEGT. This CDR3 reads CASSETVYEQYF. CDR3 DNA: TGTGCCAGCAGTGAGACAGTATACGAGCAGTACTTC.

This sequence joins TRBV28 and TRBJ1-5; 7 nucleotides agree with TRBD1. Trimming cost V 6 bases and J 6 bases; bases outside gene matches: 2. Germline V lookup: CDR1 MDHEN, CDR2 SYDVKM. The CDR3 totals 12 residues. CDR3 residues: CASRQGIQPQHF. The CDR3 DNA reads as TGTGCCAGCAGACAGGGGATTCAGCCCCAGCATTTT.